The clone carrying this T cell receptor (beta chain) turned up a few times. Its target is not known. The sample is drawn from a study of T cells after yellow fever vaccination. Study findings and constraints: Detected again after the booster were most primary-vaccination clones, at nearly 97% CD4 and 80% to 90% CD8.

Germline V gene lookup returns CDR1 SGHAT and CDR2 FQNNGV. With 3 bases clipped from V and 4 bases from J, the junction kept 12 bases outside the gene matches. This CDR3 has 20 amino acids. Via MiXCR, TCRdb re-called the 5' RACE reads, giving one row per CDR3 protein. The table has roughly 500,000 distinct CDR3 sequences, roughly 21% seen once. This receptor was taken from a man aged 25 to 45 who received the YFV17D yellow fever vaccine. Sequenced here: PBMCs, sampled 15 days after the yellow fever booster vaccination. This chain uses TRBV11-2 with TRBJ2-1, with 16 bases matching TRBD2. CDR3 DNA sequence: TGTGCCAGCAGCTTTACCACCCTCGGGACTAGCGGGAGGGGGTACAATGAGCAGTTCTTC. Protein: CASSFTTLGTSGRGYNEQFF.